This TCR beta chain was sequenced in a study of type 1 and type 2 diabetes patients. Study at large: Magnetic bead positive selection isolated CD4+ or CD8+ T cells from PBMCs.

Amplification started from genomic DNA. A primer set of 30 forward and 13 reverse primers amplified the CDR3. A single record per CDR3 protein comes from TCRdb applying MiXCR to the multiplex PCR reads. The sample lists some 250,000 distinct CDR3 sequences, 47% seen once, with around 13% in the top ten. Sequencing used peripheral blood mononuclear cells (PBMCs). The receptor's source is a man between 18 and 35 years old with type 2 diabetes.

CDR3 region: CASKREGVNTGELFF. CDR3 sequence (DNA): TGTGCCAGCAAGAGGGAAGGGGTAAACACCGGGGAGCTGTTTTTT. The chain links TRBV2 to TRBJ2-2; the D gene could be TRBD1 or TRBD2 (5 bases each). Trimming pared 7 bases from V and 2 bases from J, leaving 14 bases between. The CDR3 totals 15 residues. Germline V gives CDR1 SNHLY, CDR2 FYNNEI.